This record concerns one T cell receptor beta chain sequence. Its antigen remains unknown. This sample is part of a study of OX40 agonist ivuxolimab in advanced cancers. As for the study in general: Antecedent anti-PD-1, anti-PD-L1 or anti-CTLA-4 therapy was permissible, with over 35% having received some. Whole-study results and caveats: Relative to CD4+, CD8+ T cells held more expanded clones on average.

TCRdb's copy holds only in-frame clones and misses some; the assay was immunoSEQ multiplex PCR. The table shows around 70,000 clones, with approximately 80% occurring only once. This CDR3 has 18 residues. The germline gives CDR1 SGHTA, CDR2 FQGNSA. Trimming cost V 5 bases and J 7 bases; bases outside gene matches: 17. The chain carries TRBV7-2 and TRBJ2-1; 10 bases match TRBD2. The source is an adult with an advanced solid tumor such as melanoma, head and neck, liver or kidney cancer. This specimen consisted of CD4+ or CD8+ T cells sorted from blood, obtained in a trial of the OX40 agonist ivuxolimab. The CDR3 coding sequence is TGTGCCAGCAGCCCGCCCGGACTAGCGGTGACGGGGGGGAATGAGCAGTTCTTC. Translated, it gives CASSPPGLAVTGGNEQFF. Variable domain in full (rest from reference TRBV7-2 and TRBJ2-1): GAGVSQSPSNKVTEKGKDVELRCDPISGHTALYWYRQSLGQGLEFLIYFQGNSAPDKSGLPSDRFSAERTGGSVSTLTIQRTQQEDSAVYLCASSPPGLAVTGGNEQFFGPGTRLTVL.